This T cell receptor (beta chain) was captured in a study of blood T cell repertoires in COVID-19. It was during active infection that Seattle patients were enrolled and then longitudinally followed. Original processing methods: Using reference gene primer amplification, nucleated cell counts were estimated. TCRdb's copy holds only in-frame clones and misses some; the assay was immunoSEQ multiplex PCR. V, J and clone size derive from that table, while D and trimming were established from the DNA sequence. In the table there are roughly 86,000 clones, 70% to 85% of which are singletons. This CDR3 contains 15 residues. CDR1 SGDLS and CDR2 YYNGEE come from the germline V gene. The V and J ends lost 3 bases and 4 bases, in that order; junction bases with no gene match: 9.

Sequencing was performed on peripheral blood. The clonotype was recovered from a woman over 75 with COVID-19, enrolled during active disease. The chain has TRBV9 and TRBJ2-5; 7 nucleotides align to TRBD1. CDR3 nucleotides: TGTGCCAGCAGCGGAATGACGACAGGGTTAGAGACCCAGTACTTC. This gives the protein CASSGMTTGLETQYF.